The clone carrying this T cell receptor (beta chain) was recorded at least ten times. V lost 4 bases and J lost 7; bases outside the gene matches: 21. This CDR3 is 19 amino acids long. Looked up from germline, CDR1 is KGHDR and CDR2 is SFDVKD. These data originate in a study of Graves' ophthalmopathy and Graves' hyperthyroidism. Hyperthyroidism was new, under 2 months, in patients aged 18 to 65. TCR beta CDR3 regions were amplified from RNA transcripts. In the first round, RT-PCR was carried out with HTBI primers, and a multiplex PCR formed the second round. TCRdb re-called the multiplex PCR reads through MiXCR, storing one row per CDR3 protein. The sample lists 400,000 to 500,000 distinct CDR3 sequences, roughly 21% occurring once.

The TCR originated in a young woman with stable Graves' hyperthyroidism. This chain links TRBV24-1 with TRBJ2-3, with TRBD2 identical over 8 bases. The sequenced sample was peripheral blood. CDR3 DNA sequence: TGTGCCACCAGTGACCAGAAGGCGGGAACTAGCGGTCCAAGAAATACGCAGTATTTT. Translated, it gives CATSDQKAGTSGPRNTQYF.